Below, one T cell receptor (beta chain) is given with its context. What it binds is unknown. This sample was taken from a study of Graves' ophthalmopathy and Graves' hyperthyroidism. Study conclusions and caveats: Most expanded thyroid clonotypes above 0.001 frequency also appeared in blood. Both a roughly 66% sensitivity and a roughly 72% specificity characterized the model's predictions of ophthalmopathy progression.

The germline gives CDR1 SGHAT, CDR2 FQNNGV. Trimming removed 6 bases from V and 2 bases from J, with 17 bases in between. This CDR3 region has 15 residues. Amplification targeted the TCR beta CDR3 regions, with RNA transcripts as the source material. The authors performed first-round RT-PCR with HTBI primers and then a second-round multiplex PCR. One entry per CDR3 protein results from TCRdb running MiXCR on the multiplex PCR reads. The sample includes fewer than 650,000 distinct CDR3 sequences, 20% to 25% of them seen just once. New diagnoses, under 2 months' duration, and ages 18 to 65 characterized the hyperthyroidism patients. Certain patients, namely those with other autoimmune diseases, uncontrolled infections, pregnancy or lactation, were excluded.

This rearrangement joins TRBV11-2 to TRBJ2-7, with D maybe TRBD2 (5 bases). The specimen sequenced was peripheral blood. The clonotype originates from a woman younger than 35 with stable Graves' hyperthyroidism. Some clones in this sample may be carry-over from other donors' samples. CDR3 bases: TGTGCCAGCAGGAGAACTAGATCCCGAGCCTACGAGCAGTACTTC. Protein sequence: CASRRTRSRAYEQYF.